These T cell receptor beta chains were read from a single sample in a study of identical twins. TCRdb re-analysed the 5' RACE reads in MiXCR, keeping a single row per CDR3 protein. The sample carries roughly 1,500,000 distinct CDR3 sequences, under 35% recorded once. Sequencing was performed on cord blood. These receptors were taken from a newborn girl in good health. CDR3s include the opening cysteine and the closing phenylalanine or tryptophan. A D gene is named only where the DNA matches it firmly. The size field is filled for only some rows; it gives once, few, many or a size class.

TRBJ2-7,TRBV4-2,TRBD2,.,CASSQEKTSGSGYEQYF,TGTGCCAGCAGCCAAGAAAAGACTAGCGGGAGTGGTTACGAGCAGTACTTC
TRBJ2-2,TRBV4-2,TRBD2,.,CASSQGGGRRNTGELFF,TGTGCCAGCAGCCAAGGCGGGGGGAGAAGGAACACCGGGGAGCTGTTTTTT
TRBJ2-3,TRBV7-2,.,.,CASTLYRSTDTQYF,TGTGCCAGCACCTTATACAGAAGCACAGATACGCAGTATTTT
TRBJ1-2,TRBV24-1,.,few,CATSDSGGDFGYTF,TGTGCCACCAGTGATTCGGGAGGGGACTTTGGCTACACCTTC
TRBJ1-4,TRBV29-1,.,once,CSVTIATNEKLFF,TGCAGCGTTACCATTGCAACTAATGAAAAACTGTTTTTT
TRBJ2-1,TRBV20-1,.,many,CSARDLRGSYNEQFF,TGCAGTGCTAGAGACCTCAGGGGCTCCTACAATGAGCAGTTCTTC
TRBJ1-1,TRBV28,.,.,CASSLGGRGRNTEAFF,TGTGCCAGCAGTTTAGGCGGGCGGGGGCGGAACACTGAAGCTTTCTTT
TRBJ2-3,TRBV20-1,.,.,CSAREPRTTNTDTQYF,TGCAGTGCTAGAGAACCCCGGACCACTAACACAGATACGCAGTATTTT
TRBJ2-3,TRBV7-6,.,.,CASSKYDSGSADTQYF,TGTGCCAGCAGCAAATATGATAGCGGCTCCGCAGATACGCAGTATTTT
TRBJ2-4,TRBV20-1,.,.,CSARVQGSSKNIQYF,TGCAGTGCTAGAGTCCAAGGAAGCTCAAAAAACATTCAGTACTTC
TRBJ2-7,TRBV20-1,.,.,CSARDRWHEQYF,TGCAGTGCTAGAGATCGATGGCACGAGCAGTACTTC
TRBJ2-3,TRBV24-1,TRBD1,.,CATSVGQALTQYF,TGTGCCACCAGTGTAGGACAGGCCCTTACGCAGTATTTT
TRBJ2-1,TRBV20-1,TRBD2,.,CSASGTSGFSYNEQFF,TGCAGTGCTAGCGGGACTAGCGGGTTCTCCTACAATGAGCAGTTCTTC
TRBJ2-1,TRBV25-1,TRBD2,few,CASSGLSGTSGAYNEQFF,TGTGCCAGCAGTGGCCTTAGCGGGACTAGCGGGGCCTACAATGAGCAGTTCTTC
TRBJ2-2,TRBV29-1,.,.,CSVVPSNTGELFF,TGCAGCGTTGTTCCCTCGAACACCGGGGAGCTGTTTTTT
TRBJ2-3,TRBV12-3/TRBV12-4,.,many,CASSWTALSTDTQYF,TGTGCCAGCAGTTGGACAGCCCTTAGCACAGATACGCAGTATTTT
TRBJ2-7,TRBV7-2,.,few,CASSSKVFSYEQYF,TGTGCCAGCAGCAGTAAGGTCTTCTCCTACGAGCAGTACTTC